This is a list of T cell receptor beta chains from one sample in a study of blood T cell repertoires in COVID-19. The method was immunoSEQ multiplex PCR; TCRdb's version includes in-frame clones alone and lacks a portion of them. The sample holds 200,000 to 300,000 clones; roughly nine tenths are singletons and the top ten take around 9.1%. Material for sequencing was peripheral blood. Every receptor here comes from a man aged 40-50 years who had recovered from COVID-19. Each CDR3 is given with its conserved first and last residue. D genes are given only for firm matches. Clone size is shown for a subset of rows, as once, few, many or a class of expanded clone.

D gene,J gene,clone size,V gene,CDR3 DNA,CDR3 protein
NA,TRBJ1-1,NA,TRBV18,TGTGCCAGCTCACCGGGGCAGGGGACCCATTACTACACTGAAGCTTTCTTT,CASSPGQGTHYYTEAFF
TRBD2,TRBJ2-3,NA,TRBV11-3,TGTGCCAGCAGCCTCGCGGGGGGTTTGGATACGCAGTATTTT,CASSLAGGLDTQYF
NA,TRBJ1-4,NA,TRBV30,TGTGCCTGGGGAAGCCGGGTCCGCACTAATGAAAAACTGTTTTTT,CAWGSRVRTNEKLFF
TRBD2,TRBJ2-5,NA,TRBV6-4,TGTGCCAGCAGTGACCCATCACTAGCGATGAGGGAGACCCAGTACTTC,CASSDPSLAMRETQYF
NA,TRBJ1-2,NA,TRBV12-3/TRBV12-4,TGTGCCAGCAGTTTCGAGGGCATTGGCTACACCTTC,CASSFEGIGYTF
NA,TRBJ2-2,NA,TRBV18,TGTGCCAGCTCACCCCCACAGGGAAGCGGGGAGCTGTTTTTT,CASSPPQGSGELFF
TRBD1,TRBJ2-5,NA,TRBV27,TGTGCCAGCAAGCCGATCCCCGGGACAGCGCAAGAGACCCAGTACTTC,CASKPIPGTAQETQYF
NA,TRBJ1-5,few,TRBV7-2,TGTGCCAGCAGCTTCTACAGGGATAGCAATCAGCCCCAGCATTTT,CASSFYRDSNQPQHF
NA,TRBJ2-3,NA,TRBV7-6,TGTGCCAGCAGCTGGACAGGGGTGACTAGCGGCACAGATACGCAGTATTTT,CASSWTGVTSGTDTQYF
NA,TRBJ2-1,NA,TRBV19,TGTGCCAGTAGTATGGCCGTCAAGCAGTTCTTC,CASSMAVKQFF
NA,TRBJ2-5,once,TRBV7-2,TGTGCCAGCAGCTTAGCGACTTGGGAGACCCAGTACTTC,CASSLATWETQYF
NA,TRBJ1-2,NA,TRBV30,TGTGCCTGCGCCGACAGCTTCTATGGCTACACCTTC,CACADSFYGYTF
NA,TRBJ1-1,few,TRBV5-1,TGCGCCAGCAGCTCTCAGGGAGGCACTGAAGCTTTCTTT,CASSSQGGTEAFF
NA,TRBJ2-7,once,TRBV7-2,TGTGCCAGCAGCCTCGCAGGGGCCAACTACGAGCAGTACTTC,CASSLAGANYEQYF
NA,TRBJ1-6,NA,TRBV15,TGTGCCACCAGCAGAGATGGGGGCAGGGGCAATTCACCCCTCCACTTT,CATSRDGGRGNSPLHF
NA,TRBJ1-5,once,TRBV6-2/TRBV6-3,TGTGCCAGCAGTTACGCGCACCTTAGCAATCAGCCCCAGCATTTT,CASSYAHLSNQPQHF
TRBD2,TRBJ2-3,once,TRBV10-3,TGTGCCATCAGTGAGAGAGTAAGAGCGGGGGGTAGCACAGATACGCAGTATTTT,CAISERVRAGGSTDTQYF
NA,TRBJ2-1,NA,TRBV7-6,TGTGCCAGCAGTTTCGGAAGGGGGGGCCTTGGGAATGAGCAGTTCTTC,CASSFGRGGLGNEQFF
NA,TRBJ2-7,NA,TRBV7-2,TGTGCCAGCAGCTTATGGCAGCGGTTGGCCTACGAGCAGTACTTC,CASSLWQRLAYEQYF
NA,TRBJ2-3,once,TRBV4-3,TGCGCCAGCAGCAGGGGGACATCGCTCACAGATACGCAGTATTTT,CASSRGTSLTDTQYF
NA,TRBJ1-5,NA,TRBV7-8,TGTGCCAGCAGCTTAGGTGAGGTACCCCAGCATTTT,CASSLGEVPQHF
NA,TRBJ1-5,NA,TRBV7-9,TGTGCCAGCAGCTTAGTGGCGGGTGTGAGCAATCAGCCCCAGCATTTT,CASSLVAGVSNQPQHF
TRBD1,TRBJ2-7,NA,TRBV15,TGTGCCACCAGCAGAGGGGCTTGGGACAGGGGCCACGAGCAGTACTTC,CATSRGAWDRGHEQYF
NA,TRBJ1-3,NA,TRBV15,TGTGCCACCAGGCACTACACTGGAAACACCATATATTTT,CATRHYTGNTIYF
NA,TRBJ1-3,NA,TRBV7-9,TGTGCCAGCAGCTTTTCTCAGGGGGGAAACACCATATATTTT,CASSFSQGGNTIYF
TRBD2,TRBJ2-1,NA,TRBV5-4,TGTGCCAGCAGCCGTACTAGCGACTACAATGAGCAGTTCTTC,CASSRTSDYNEQFF
TRBD1,TRBJ1-2,NA,TRBV7-4,TGTGCCAGCTATCCAGGGACAGGGTTGTATGGCTACACCTTC,CASYPGTGLYGYTF
NA,TRBJ1-2,NA,TRBV16,TGTGCCAGCAGCCCCTGGGGAGGGAGCTATGGCTACACCTTC,CASSPWGGSYGYTF
NA,TRBJ1-3,NA,TRBV20-1,TGCAGTGCTAGTCAAGCCTCTGGAAACACCATATATTTT,CSASQASGNTIYF
TRBD1,TRBJ2-2,NA,TRBV30,TGTGCCTGGAGTTGGGGACAGGGGTACACCGGGGAGCTGTTTTTT,CAWSWGQGYTGELFF
NA,TRBJ2-1,NA,TRBV7-2,TGTGCCAGCAACCCGGGAGGGGGCTTGGGTAATGAGCAGTTCTTC,CASNPGGGLGNEQFF
TRBD1,TRBJ1-2,NA,TRBV24-1,TGTGCCACCAGTGACCCGGGACAGGACTATGGCTACACCTTC,CATSDPGQDYGYTF
NA,TRBJ2-3,NA,TRBV6-2/TRBV6-3,TGTGCCAGCAGTTACCGGTTAGAACAGGGTAGGGGCACAGATACGCAGTATTTT,CASSYRLEQGRGTDTQYF
NA,TRBJ1-5,NA,TRBV4-1,TGCGCCAGCAGCCAAGAGCCAGGCAGGGGTCCTCAAGCCCAGCATTTT,CASSQEPGRGPQAQHF
NA,TRBJ1-4,NA,TRBV23-1,TGCGCCAGCAGTCAATCCCTGGAGGCCGACGAAGACCAAAATGAAAAACTGTTTTTT,CASSQSLEADEDQNEKLFF